This TCR beta chain was obtained from a study of T cell changes during pregnancy in multiple sclerosis. Generated by immunoSEQ multiplex PCR, the TCRdb table keeps only in-frame clones and is missing some. This sample yields about 29,000 clones, of which over 85% are seen a single time; roughly 5.7% belongs to the top ten. Trimming shortened V by 5 bases and J by 0 bases, and 18 bases separated the two germline ends. CDR1 SGHTS and CDR2 YDEGEE come from the germline V gene. This CDR3 comprises 17 residues. The sequence was obtained from a female donor with multiple sclerosis, enrolled in a pregnancy study. This chain connects TRBV5-8 to TRBJ1-5, with D maybe TRBD1 (6 bases). Sample: CD8+ T cells from peripheral blood mononuclear cells, taken before pregnancy. CDR3: CASSFRTDDYSNQPQHF. DNA of the CDR3: TGTGCCAGCAGTTTCCGGACAGACGACTATAGCAATCAGCCCCAGCATTTT.